Each of the 29 T cell receptor beta chains below was sequenced from the same sample in a study of tumor T cells in aggressive B-cell lymphoma. TCRdb keeps only in-frame clones here, not all; method: immunoSEQ multiplex PCR. The sample lists 10,000 or so clones; around 90% were seen once. Source material: tumor tissue. These receptors were obtained from an adult with diffuse large B cell lymphoma.

V gene TRBV18 combines with J gene TRBJ1-1; no firm D call. The CDR3 length is 12 residues. The germline gives CDR1 KGHSH, CDR2 LQKENI. V shed 4 bases and J shed 7 bases, with 10 bases lying between them. The CDR3 reads CASSLRPGEAFF. CDR3 nucleotide sequence: TGTGCCAGCTCACTACGACCGGGTGAAGCTTTCTTT.

This clone was picked up one time. CDR3 sequence: CAISVGGREYNEQFF. The DNA for the CDR3 is TGTGCCATCAGTGTGGGGGGTAGAGAGTACAATGAGCAGTTCTTC. The V and J genes are TRBV10-3 and TRBJ2-1; perhaps TRBD2 as D (6 bases). This CDR3 comprises 15 residues. Germline-derived CDR1 and CDR2 are ENHRY and SYGVKD. V lost 4 bases, J lost 4 bases, and 14 bases lay in between.

J is TRBJ2-7 and V is TRBV15; D perhaps matches TRBD1 (6 bases). The CDR3 extends over 20 amino acids. Trimming left V 0 bases short and J 1 base short, with 25 bases between. CDR1 is LNHNV, CDR2 YYDKDF, per germline (reference sequence). The chain's CDR3 is CATSRELLDGWGTTSYEQYF. The DNA for the CDR3 is TGTGCCACCAGCAGAGAATTGTTAGACGGTTGGGGGACAACATCCTACGAGCAGTACTTC. Full variable domain (rest looked up from reference TRBV15 and TRBJ2-7): DAMVIQNPRYQVTQFGKPVTLSCSQTLNHNVMYWYQQKSSQAPKLLFHYYDKDFNNEADTPDNFQSRRPNTSFCFLDIRSPGLGDTAMYLCATSRELLDGWGTTSYEQYFGPGTRLTVT.

V is TRBV4-1 and J is TRBJ2-7; D is undetermined. CDR1 MGHRA and CDR2 YSYEKL come from the germline V gene. The CDR3 is made up of 17 amino acids. Trimming pared 1 base from V and 3 bases from J, leaving 19 bases between. CDR3 bases: TGCGCCAGCAGCCAAGTTTCAGCGCGGTTAGGTAACTACGAGCAGTACTTC. This codes for CASSQVSARLGNYEQYF.

The chain carries TRBV11-3 and TRBJ1-1; D not certain. Germline V CDR1 and CDR2: SGHNT, YENEEA. The V end lost 3 bases, the J end lost 8 bases, and 16 bases lay between the germline ends. The CDR3 has 14 residues. The CDR3 bases are TGTGCCAGCAGCTTTGTTGCCCCGCTGGCAGAAGCTTTCTTT. Amino acids: CASSFVAPLAEAFF.

V and J are TRBV4-1 and TRBJ1-2; 8 bases agree with TRBD1. There are 15 residues in the CDR3. Losses at the gene ends were 3 bases for V and 6 bases for J; bases not matched to a gene: 9. Germline V gene lookup returns CDR1 MGHRA and CDR2 YSYEKL. The CDR3 coding sequence is TGCGCCAGCAGCCACGGACAGGGTCCGCTTGATGGCTACACCTTC. As protein: CASSHGQGPLDGYTF.

This clone was recorded a few times. This rearrangement joins TRBV7-8 to TRBJ1-5; D gene uncertain. Germline V gene sequence: CDR1 SGHVS, CDR2 FQNEAQ. The ends were cut back, 5 bases at V and 2 bases at J, with 7 bases in the middle. The CDR3 is made up of 13 amino acids. The CDR3 region is CASSILGNQPQHF. In DNA, the CDR3 is TGTGCCAGCAGCATTCTTGGCAATCAGCCCCAGCATTTT.

V and J are TRBV5-1 and TRBJ2-2; no reliable D call. CDR3 size: 15 residues. Germline V gene data show CDR1 as SGHRS and CDR2 as YFSETQ. Trimming removed 7 bases from V and 0 bases from J, with 13 bases in between. CDR3 loop: CASFRDNANTGELFF. The CDR3 bases are TGCGCCAGCTTCCGAGACAACGCGAACACCGGGGAGCTGTTTTTT. Using reference TRBV5-1 and TRBJ2-2 for the parts outside the CDR3, the full variable domain is KAGVTQTPRYLIKTRGQQVTLSCSPISGHRSVSWYQQTPGQGLQFLFEYFSETQRNKGNFPGRFSGRQFSNSRSEMNVSTLELGDSALYLCASFRDNANTGELFFGEGSRLTVL.

The chain joins TRBV6-1 to TRBJ1-3; D is unresolved. The CDR3 totals 16 residues. V lost 3 bases and J lost 0, with 12 bases in between. Looked up from germline, CDR1 is MNHNS and CDR2 is SASEGT. The CDR3 protein is CASSDSPNFSGNTIYF. As DNA, the CDR3 is TGTGCCAGCAGTGATTCTCCCAACTTCTCTGGAAACACCATATATTTT.

The chain uses TRBV6-1 and TRBJ1-3; D is unclear. Germline V lookup: CDR1 MNHNS, CDR2 SASEGT. Trimming took off 2 bases at V and 3 bases at J, with 11 bases between the two ends. The CDR3 extends over 15 amino acids. The CDR3 here is CASSESVIVGNTIYF. CDR3 nucleotide sequence: TGTGCCAGCAGTGAATCGGTAATTGTTGGAAACACCATATATTTT.

The gene calls are TRBV5-4 and TRBJ2-1; 7 nucleotides match TRBD2. Per the germline V gene, CDR1 is SGHNT and CDR2 is YYREEE (reference sequence). The length of the CDR3 is 16 residues. The V gene end was trimmed by 4 bases and the J gene end by 2 bases; junction bases not matched to a gene: 9. DNA for the CDR3: TGTGCCAGCAGCCCCATAGCGGGTGGGGCCTACAATGAGCAGTTCTTC. This translates into CASSPIAGGAYNEQFF.

The chain uses TRBV29-1 and TRBJ2-2, with 13 bases lining up with TRBD2. CDR3 length equals 16 residues. V gave up 5 bases and J gave up 0 bases; unmatched junction bases: 3. Germline CDR1 SQVTM, CDR2 ANQGSEA. CDR3 sequence reads: CSVTGLAGSNTGELFF. CDR3 coding DNA: TGCAGCGTTACGGGACTAGCGGGGTCGAACACCGGGGAGCTGTTTTTT.

V usage is TRBV6-1 and J usage is TRBJ2-3; 7 bases agree with TRBD2. Germline loops: CDR1 MNHNS, CDR2 SASEGT. This CDR3 contains 16 residues. V lost 2 bases, J lost 4 bases, and 9 bases stayed unmatched. The CDR3 coding sequence is TGTGCCAGCAGTGAACGGGGGAGAGGGAGGGCAGATACGCAGTATTTT. This gives the protein CASSERGRGRADTQYF.

This chain links TRBV7-3 with TRBJ2-1; 10 bases match TRBD2. Germline V CDR1 and CDR2: SGHTA, FQGTGA. The CDR3 is 16 residues long. J gave up 7 bases and V 2 bases, and 8 bases lay outside the gene matches. The CDR3 region is CASSLQAGGPGNEQFF. CDR3 DNA: TGTGCCAGCAGCTTACAAGCGGGAGGGCCTGGGAATGAGCAGTTCTTC. Supplemented by reference TRBV7-3 and TRBJ2-1, the full variable domain reads GAGVSQTPSNKVTEKGKYVELRCDPISGHTALYWYRQSLGQGPEFLIYFQGTGAADDSGLPNDRFFAVRPEGSVSTLKIQRTERGDSAVYLCASSLQAGGPGNEQFFGPGTRLTVL.

The chain is built from TRBV19 and TRBJ1-1; D unclear. Germline V gene sequence: CDR1 LNHDA, CDR2 SQIVND (reference sequence). The CDR3 loop spans 13 amino acids. V shed 5 bases and J shed 2 bases, with 9 bases lying between them. The DNA for the CDR3 is TGTGCCAGTAGTGTGGTGAGTAACACTGAAGCTTTCTTT. Its translation: CASSVVSNTEAFF.

This clone was observed a few times. The genes are TRBV6-1 and TRBJ2-7; 9 bases agree with TRBD1. Trimming cost V 8 bases and J 4 bases; bases outside gene matches: 9. The CDR3 runs to 14 residues. Germline-derived CDR1 and CDR2 are MNHNS and SASEGT. CDR3 DNA sequence: TGTGCCAGCTGCAGCGGGACAGGGCTGTACGAGCAGTACTTC. This gives the protein CASCSGTGLYEQYF.

J is TRBJ1-6 and V is TRBV9, with TRBD1 as a possible D gene (5 bases). In germline, CDR1 is SGDLS, CDR2 YYNGEE. Trimming cost V 0 bases and J 7 bases, with 11 bases left between them. This CDR3 contains 15 residues. CDR3 nucleotides: TGTGCCAGCAGCGTAGAGCCAGGGCGAAATTCACCCCTCCACTTT. Translating it yields CASSVEPGRNSPLHF.

This chain uses TRBV29-1 with TRBJ2-5, with TRBD2 identical over 7 bases. V was pared by 4 bases and J by 4 bases, with 6 bases of the junction left unmatched. Per the germline V gene, CDR1 is SQVTM and CDR2 is ANQGSEA. The CDR3 spans 13 residues. The CDR3 sequence is CSVAGGPGETQYF. The CDR3 bases are TGCAGCGTTGCGGGGGGTCCGGGAGAGACCCAGTACTTC.

This clone was seen once. The chain carries TRBV6-6 and TRBJ1-5; 8 bases match TRBD1. CDR3 length: 15 residues. Trimming at V came to 3 bases and at J to 2 bases, leaving 3 bases not matched to a gene. Germline CDR1 MNHNY, CDR2 SVGAGI (reference sequence). CDR3 amino acids: CASSYETGGNQPQHF. Written as DNA, the CDR3 is TGTGCCAGCAGTTATGAGACAGGGGGCAATCAGCCCCAGCATTTT.

V gene TRBV5-4 combines with J gene TRBJ1-4; TRBD1 is a possible D gene (5 bases). Germline assignment: CDR1 SGHNT and CDR2 YYREEE (reference sequence). This CDR3 is 14 amino acids long. With 5 bases removed from V and 5 bases from J, the gap between germline ends came to 13 bases. The CDR3 bases are TGTGCCAGCAGTCTGGAGGGGAGGAATGAAAAACTGTTTTTT. Protein sequence: CASSLEGRNEKLFF. Combining the CDR3 with reference TRBV5-4 and TRBJ1-4 gives the whole variable domain ETGVTQSPTHLIKTRGQQVTLRCSSQSGHNTVSWYQQALGQGPQFIFQYYREEENGRGNFPPRFSGLQFPNYSSELNVNALELDDSALYLCASSLEGRNEKLFFGSGTQLSVL.

The gene calls are TRBV30 and TRBJ2-1; D is possibly TRBD2 (5 bases). From germline, CDR1 is GTSNPN and CDR2 SVGIG (reference sequence). V gave up 4 bases and J gave up 6 bases, with 19 bases separating them. CDR3 length: 15 amino acids. For the CDR3, the DNA is TGTGCCTGGAATATCGGCCCCGGAGAGGGCAATGAGCAGTTCTTC. It yields the protein CAWNIGPGEGNEQFF.

Of note for this clone: Mismatch with germline at one junction end may stem from a read error. The CDR3 nucleotides are TGCAGCGCTGAACCCGGGACAGGTGGGGGTCAGTACTTC. Translating it yields CSAEPGTGGGQYF. This chain links TRBV29-1 with TRBJ2-7; 8 nucleotides line up with TRBD1. CDR1 is SQVTM, CDR2 ANQGSEA, per germline. The length of the CDR3 is 13 residues.

This clone has only one observation. The chain employs TRBV10-3 and TRBJ2-1; 7 bases are shared with TRBD2. From germline, CDR1 is ENHRY and CDR2 SYGVKD. After removal of 4 bases from V and 7 bases from J, the junction contained 7 bases not matched to a gene. CDR3 size: 14 residues. DNA for the CDR3: TGTGCCATCAGTGTGGGAGGGTCTGGGAATGAGCAGTTCTTC. Its translation is CAISVGGSGNEQFF.

This chain connects TRBV27 to TRBJ2-5; 8 bases line up with TRBD2. The CDR3 loop spans 15 amino acids. CDR1 is MNHEY and CDR2 is SMNVEV in the germline V gene (reference sequence). After removal of 4 bases from V and 4 bases from J, the junction contained 8 bases not matched to a gene. The CDR3 nucleotides are TGTGCCAGCAGTTCTCAGCCAGGACTAGCAGAGACCCAGTACTTC. Protein sequence: CASSSQPGLAETQYF.

V is TRBV7-8 and J is TRBJ1-2; D call uncertain. Trimming cost V 5 bases and J 7 bases, with 14 bases left between them. Germline CDR1 SGHVS, CDR2 FQNEAQ. The CDR3 has 13 residues. Here the CDR3 DNA reads TGTGCCAGCAGCGGGCCCATTATGGGTGGCTACACCTTC. This encodes CASSGPIMGGYTF.

This clone was observed a few times. The CDR3 is CASSLGAIWGEKLFF. The CDR3 nucleotides read TGTGCCAGCAGCTTGGGGGCGATTTGGGGCGAAAAACTGTTTTTT. The genes are TRBV7-9 and TRBJ1-4; tentative D call: TRBD1 (6 bases). The CDR3 consists of 15 residues. Germline V CDR1 and CDR2: SEHNR, FQNEAQ (reference sequence). Trimming left V 3 bases short and J 8 bases short, with 16 bases between.

The chain employs TRBV7-9 and TRBJ1-4; D perhaps matches TRBD1 (5 bases). Germline CDR1 reads SEHNR; CDR2 reads FQNEAQ (reference sequence). V lost 0 bases and J 10 bases, leaving 9 bases between the germline ends. The CDR3 sequence is 13 residues long. CDR3 sequence (DNA): TGTGCCAGCAGCTTAGCCCAGGGTCCAAAACTGTTTTTT. Translating it yields CASSLAQGPKLFF. Using reference TRBV7-9 and TRBJ1-4 for the parts outside the CDR3, the full variable domain is DTGVSQNPRHKITKRGQNVTFRCDPISEHNRLYWYRQTLGQGPEFLTYFQNEAQLEKSRLLSDRFSAERPKGSFSTLEIQRTEQGDSAMYLCASSLAQGPKLFFGSGTQLSVL.

The rearrangement links TRBV25-1 to TRBJ2-2; 8 bases are a match to TRBD1. The CDR3 totals 13 residues. V shed 7 bases and J 3 bases; nucleotides not matched to a gene: 1. Germline CDR1 MGHDK, CDR2 SYGVNS. In DNA, the CDR3 is TGTGCCAGCACAGGGGGCTACACCGGGGAGCTGTTTTTT. Protein sequence: CASTGGYTGELFF.

The chain carries TRBV11-3 and TRBJ1-2; maybe TRBD1 (5 bases). Germline lookup yields CDR1 SGHNT and CDR2 YENEEA. V shed 6 bases and J shed 7 bases, with 15 bases lying between them. This CDR3 spans 13 amino acids. The CDR3 DNA reads as TGTGCCAGCAGGGCGGGAGGGGAGAGTGGCTACACCTTC. Translation gives CASRAGGESGYTF.